This TCR beta chain was sequenced for a study of cytomegalovirus exposure and HLA in healthy donors. 13 Jbeta primers and 60 Vbeta primers were used for the PCR. Authors' methods: A follow-up analysis tallied 65 million to 80 million unique TCR beta chains, roughly 11 million shared. The method was immunoSEQ multiplex PCR; TCRdb's version includes in-frame clones alone and lacks a portion of them. Clone size and V and J calls were adopted from that table, with D and trimming inferred from the DNA. Of about 130,000 clones in the sample, around 80% were seen once. All the people who gave samples were healthy bone marrow donors. The CDR3 consists of 15 residues. CDR1 and CDR2 from the germline V gene are SGDLS and YYNGEE. Trimming left V 0 bases short and J 7 bases short, with 14 bases between.

Material for sequencing was PBMCs. This receptor was identified in a boy aged 2 to 9 in good health and CMV-seronegative. The chain recombines TRBV9 with TRBJ1-5; D uncertain. DNA for the CDR3: TGTGCCAGCAGCGTAGCGGGAGACGGCATCCAGCCCCAGCATTTT. This codes for CASSVAGDGIQPQHF.